One TCR beta chain is described in this entry. Its antigen is undetermined. Only in-frame clones appear in the TCRdb table, and some are missing; sequencing was by immunoSEQ multiplex PCR. This table holds 100,000 to 150,000 clones, roughly 89% found once. CDR3 size: 14 residues. The germline V gene encodes CDR1 SEHNR and CDR2 FQNEAQ (reference sequence). With 2 bases clipped from V and 5 bases from J, the junction kept 5 bases outside the gene matches. The data were taken from a study of cytomegalovirus exposure and HLA in healthy donors. Study at large: A subsequent analysis stated that the 120 validation repertoires were run on the same platform as the roughly 700 first-cohort repertoires. Overall study results and limits: Overall, approximately 150 TCR beta chains were annotated as cytomegalovirus-associated.

The source of this sequence is a woman aged 18-29 years in good health and CMV-seronegative. V and J are TRBV7-9 and TRBJ2-7; the match to TRBD2 covers 8 bases. Sequencing used PBMCs. Here the CDR3 reads CASSLSGGYNEQYF. The DNA for the CDR3 is TGTGCCAGCAGCTTAAGCGGGGGATACAACGAGCAGTACTTC.